This is a list of T cell receptor beta chains from one sample in a study of blood T cell repertoires in COVID-19. TCRdb's copy holds only in-frame clones and misses some; the assay was immunoSEQ multiplex PCR. The data contain nearly 95,000 clones, about 77% of them singletons. Sequencing input: peripheral blood. The origin of the receptors is a human donor in a cohort sampled during active COVID-19. CDR3s include the opening cysteine and the closing phenylalanine or tryptophan. D genes are given only for firm matches. Clone size is shown for a subset of rows, as once, few, many or a class of expanded clone.

size,J,length,V,D,CDR3,DNA
.,TRBJ1-2,13,TRBV6-6,.,CASSGQLNYGYTF,TGTGCCAGCAGTGGACAGCTAAACTATGGCTACACCTTC
few,TRBJ2-3,13,TRBV5-4,.,CASSRWESDTQYF,TGTGCCAGCAGCCGATGGGAGTCAGATACGCAGTATTTT
few,TRBJ1-3,14,TRBV19,.,CASTGATSGNTIYF,TGTGCCAGTACAGGGGCCACCTCTGGAAACACCATATATTTT
.,TRBJ2-5,16,TRBV30,TRBD2,CAWGGSLAGNIETQYF,TGTGCCTGGGGGGGCTCTCTAGCGGGGAATATAGAGACCCAGTACTTC
.,TRBJ1-4,14,TRBV27,.,CASSFTRQYAKLFF,TGTGCCAGCAGTTTCACCCGACAGTATGCAAAACTGTTTTTT
.,TRBJ1-2,14,TRBV7-2,.,CASSPIGLNYGYTF,TGTGCCAGCAGCCCAATAGGACTCAACTATGGCTACACCTTC
.,TRBJ2-7,15,TRBV18,TRBD1,CASSPLGQGSDEQYF,TGTGCCAGCTCACCACTGGGACAGGGGAGCGACGAGCAGTACTTC
.,TRBJ2-1,14,TRBV6-5,.,CASSLRDMYNEQFF,TGTGCCAGCAGCCTTCGGGACATGTATAATGAGCAGTTCTTC
.,TRBJ1-4,17,TRBV7-9,.,CASSQHREGGMDEKLFF,TGTGCCAGCAGCCAGCATAGAGAGGGAGGTATGGATGAAAAACTGTTTTTT
.,TRBJ2-7,16,TRBV2,.,CASSPGLAVNSYEQYF,TGTGCCAGCAGCCCCGGTTTAGCGGTGAACTCCTACGAGCAGTACTTC
.,TRBJ2-2,14,TRBV14,TRBD1,CASSRQGKTGELFF,TGTGCCAGCAGCCGACAGGGGAAGACCGGGGAGCTGTTTTTT
.,TRBJ2-3,14,TRBV19,.,CASNGVPARDTQYF,TGTGCCAGTAACGGGGTTCCAGCACGGGATACGCAGTATTTT
.,TRBJ1-5,13,TRBV19,.,CASLWGQGQPQHF,TGTGCCAGCCTGTGGGGCCAGGGTCAGCCCCAGCATTTT
.,TRBJ2-7,15,TRBV27,TRBD2,CASSRGGGLSYEQYF,TGTGCCAGCAGCCGTGGGGGAGGGCTGTCCTACGAGCAGTACTTC
.,TRBJ1-5,17,TRBV7-9,.,CASSLTTVRDSNQPQHF,TGTGCCAGCAGCTTAACTACGGTGCGGGATAGCAATCAGCCCCAGCATTTT
.,TRBJ1-2,15,TRBV28,.,CASSFPRRHGNGYTF,TGTGCCAGCAGTTTCCCTCGACGGCACGGGAATGGCTACACCTTC
.,TRBJ2-5,16,TRBV25-1,.,CASSDDQRVGGETQYF,TGTGCCAGCAGTGATGATCAGCGGGTTGGGGGAGAGACCCAGTACTTC